This T cell receptor (beta chain) was sequenced in a study of shared clonotypes between healthy human individuals. Whole-study findings and limits: All-four-donor shared clonotypes had higher generation probabilities than non-shared clonotypes did. Few donors restricted represented genetic and exposure-history diversity.

Turning to this clone: Its matching antigen is unknown.

In the authors' workflow: For the immunoSEQ data, sequences were junction-only without quality scores, so filtering differed. Libraries were prepared by immunoSEQ multiplex PCR; TCRdb keeps only in-frame clonotypes and omits some of them. V and J calls and clone size are given by that table; D and trimming were obtained from the DNA. The sample records fewer than 1.8 million clones, about 98.5% being singletons. Germline CDR1 and CDR2: ENHRY and SYGVKD. CDR3 length: 14 residues. The germline V and J ends were trimmed by 7 bases and 7 bases, with 20 bases remaining between them. The sample taken for sequencing was naive CD4+ T cells sorted from blood. Subset noted: CD45RA+ positively selected. This TCR was recovered from a man aged 25 to 40 in good health. The rearrangement joins TRBV10-3 to TRBJ2-7; TRBD1 might be the D (5 bases). The CDR3 region is CAIKNQGRLVEQYF. The CDR3, as DNA: TGTGCCATCAAGAACCAGGGCCGCCTAGTTGAGCAGTACTTC.